This T cell receptor (beta chain) was retrieved from a study of blood T cell repertoires in COVID-19. In the original analysis: Amplification of reference gene primers provided the estimated nucleated cell counts. Only in-frame clones appear in the TCRdb table, and some are missing; sequencing was by immunoSEQ multiplex PCR. For V, J and clone size, that table is used; D and trimming come from the DNA. The sample shows about 360,000 clones, roughly 90% of them seen only once. CDR1 SGHKS and CDR2 YYEKEE come from the germline V gene (reference sequence). The V and J ends lost 2 bases and 5 bases, in that order; junction bases with no gene match: 5. This CDR3 has 15 residues.

Material for sequencing was peripheral blood. This chain links TRBV5-5 with TRBJ2-1; 9 nucleotides line up with TRBD1. The TCR sequence derives from a woman in her fifties or sixties with COVID-19, enrolled during active disease. The CDR3 coding sequence is TGTGCCAGCAGCTTAGGGGACAGGGACAACAATGAGCAGTTCTTC. Amino acids: CASSLGDRDNNEQFF.